Given below is one T cell receptor beta chain in context. These data originate in a study of low-dose radiotherapy and immunotherapy resistance in tumors. Deletions cut 4 bases from V and 0 bases from J, with 20 bases between. The CDR3 runs to 18 residues. CDR1 and CDR2 (germline): SGHRS, YFSETQ. Described time point: after trial treatment. Described treatment: LDRT plus nivolumab, ipilimumab, low-dose cyclophosphamide and aspirin (RACIN trial). It was with a constant-region primer and a V-primer adapter that TCRs were amplified over around 18 PCR cycles. TCRdb re-called the reads through MiXCR, storing one row per CDR3 protein. Seen here are 50,000 or so distinct CDR3 sequences, around a third observed once, and the top ten hold over 7%.

The source is a male donor with rectosigmoid adenocarcinoma. This sample comprised PBMCs, obtained after low-dose radiotherapy plus immunotherapy. V gene TRBV5-1 combines with J gene TRBJ2-1; D may be TRBD1 or TRBD2 (6 bases each). The CDR3 loop is CASSPGAYGESSYNEQFF. Written as DNA, the CDR3 is TGCGCCAGCAGCCCGGGGGCGTATGGGGAGAGCTCCTACAATGAGCAGTTCTTC.